This T cell receptor (beta chain) was recorded in a study of blood T cell repertoires in COVID-19. About the research overall: Acute and convalescent COVID-19 specimens originated in the United States, Italy and Spain. T cells, B-cell-depleted T cells, or PBMCs supplied cDNA or gDNA.

In Seattle, patients joined the study during active infection and were tracked longitudinally. Trimming took off 0 bases at V and 4 bases at J, with 12 bases between the two ends. CDR3 length equals 15 residues. The germline gives CDR1 KGHSH, CDR2 LQKENI. In the authors' methods: Nucleated cell counts were estimated from reference gene primer amplification. Clones were read by immunoSEQ multiplex PCR, and TCRdb kept only the in-frame ones, dropping some. The D gene and trimming were derived from the DNA, and the V and J assignments and clone size from that table. The repertoire includes fewer than 300,000 clones, roughly nine tenths of them detected once, and approximately 2% sits in the top ten.

The rearrangement uses TRBV18 and TRBJ1-1; D is possibly TRBD1 (5 bases). This receptor was taken from a woman in her twenties or thirties with COVID-19, enrolled during active disease. The sequenced sample consisted of peripheral blood. The CDR3, as DNA: TGTGCCAGCTCACCACCGCTCGGGGGGAGCACTGAAGCTTTCTTT. Translated, it gives CASSPPLGGSTEAFF.